The subject of this entry is one TCR beta chain. Its antigen is unidentified. Reverse transcription of about 0.45 to 1 ug RNA was performed with random hexamers. An immunoSEQ multiplex PCR generated amplified TCR beta CDR3 products spanning 54 Vbeta and 13 Jbeta. In TCRdb, the immunoSEQ multiplex PCR reads were re-called with MiXCR into one record per CDR3 protein. This table holds hundreds of thousands of distinct CDR3 sequences, around 96% found once. This record belongs to a study of CD8 T cells in Susac syndrome. General study results and limits: The study recognized that its TCR sequencing and HLA analysis covered a relatively small number of individuals.

Through negative isolation, CD4+ and CD8+ T cells were obtained, while TEMRA cells were enriched using FACS. The receptor was derived from a human donor with multiple sclerosis. Specimen: CD4+ T cells from PBMCs.

CDR3 coding DNA: TGTGCCAGCAGCTCTGAGGCCGGTGAGCAGTTCTTC. Its translation: CASSSEAGEQFF. The rearrangement joins TRBV3-1 to TRBJ2-1; no clear D gene. The CDR3 runs to 12 residues. Trimming left V 5 bases short and J 9 bases short, with 11 bases between. CDR1 is LGHDT and CDR2 is YNNKEL in the germline V gene (reference sequence).